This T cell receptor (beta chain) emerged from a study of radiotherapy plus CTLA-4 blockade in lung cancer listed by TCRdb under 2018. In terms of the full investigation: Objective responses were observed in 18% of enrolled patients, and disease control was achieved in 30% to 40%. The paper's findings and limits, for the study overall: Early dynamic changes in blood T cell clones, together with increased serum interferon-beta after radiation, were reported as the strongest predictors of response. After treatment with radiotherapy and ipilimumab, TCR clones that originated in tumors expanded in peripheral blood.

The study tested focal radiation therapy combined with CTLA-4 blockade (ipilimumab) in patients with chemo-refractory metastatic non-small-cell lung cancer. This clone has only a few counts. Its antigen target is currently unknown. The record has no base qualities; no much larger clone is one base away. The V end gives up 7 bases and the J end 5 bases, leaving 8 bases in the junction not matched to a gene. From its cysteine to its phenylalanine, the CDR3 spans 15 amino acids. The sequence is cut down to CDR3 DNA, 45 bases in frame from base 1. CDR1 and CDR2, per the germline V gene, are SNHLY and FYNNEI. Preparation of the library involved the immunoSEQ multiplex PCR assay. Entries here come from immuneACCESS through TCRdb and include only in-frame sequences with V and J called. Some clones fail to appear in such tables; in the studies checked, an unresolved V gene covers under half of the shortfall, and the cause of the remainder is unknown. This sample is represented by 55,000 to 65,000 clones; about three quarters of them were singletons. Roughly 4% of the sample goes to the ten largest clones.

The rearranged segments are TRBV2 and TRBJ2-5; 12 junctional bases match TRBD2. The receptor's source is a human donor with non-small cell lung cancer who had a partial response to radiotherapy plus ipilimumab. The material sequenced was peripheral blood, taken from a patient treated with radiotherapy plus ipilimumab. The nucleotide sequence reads TGTGCCAGCATAGCTAGCGGGGGGGCCAGGGAGACCCAGTACTTC. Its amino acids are CASIASGGARETQYF. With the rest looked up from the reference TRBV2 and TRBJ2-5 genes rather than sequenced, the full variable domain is EPEVTQTPSHQVTQMGQEVILRCVPISNHLYFYWYRQILGQKVEFLVSFYNNEISEKSEIFDDQFSVERPDGSNFTLKIRSTKLEDSAMYFCASIASGGARETQYFGPGTRLLVL.